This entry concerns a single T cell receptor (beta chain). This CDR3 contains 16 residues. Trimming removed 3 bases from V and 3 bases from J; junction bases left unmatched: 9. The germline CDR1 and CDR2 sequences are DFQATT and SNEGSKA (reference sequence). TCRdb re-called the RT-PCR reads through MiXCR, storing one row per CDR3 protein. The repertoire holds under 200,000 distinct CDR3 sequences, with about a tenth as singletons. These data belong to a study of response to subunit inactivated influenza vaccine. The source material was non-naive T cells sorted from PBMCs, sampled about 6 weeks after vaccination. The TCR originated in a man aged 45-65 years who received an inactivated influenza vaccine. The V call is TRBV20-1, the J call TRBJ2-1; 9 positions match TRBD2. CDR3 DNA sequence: TGCAGTGCTAGCGGTTCCCTAGCGGGGCACTACAATGAGCAGTTCTTC. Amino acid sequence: CSASGSLAGHYNEQFF.